The entry below describes one T cell receptor (beta chain). Its antigen is undetermined. The sample holds other DNA sequences that translate to the same CDR3. This specimen comes from a study of PD-1 blockade in classical Hodgkin lymphoma. Study details: Once every 2 weeks, patients received intravenous nivolumab at 3 mg/kg.

CDR1 and CDR2 from the germline V gene are ENHRY and SYGVKD. The J segment lost 4 bases and the V segment lost 4 bases, leaving 5 bases of the junction unmatched. This CDR3 contains 14 residues. Clones were sequenced by immunoSEQ multiplex PCR, and TCRdb holds only the in-frame ones, with some missing. The sample lists 15,000 to 20,000 clones; approximately 60% were seen once. Brentuximab vedotin exposure varied among the patients, all of whom had relapsed after autologous stem cell transplantation. Overall study findings and caveats: Diversity similar to that of newly diagnosed patients was seen at baseline in complete responders. Whereas CD4+ TCR diversity had risen significantly by C4D1, CD8+ TCR diversity had not. After ASCT, patients who started nivolumab under 1 year later were excluded.

The chain uses TRBV10-3 and TRBJ2-7, with 9 positions matching TRBD1. The source is a human donor with classical Hodgkin lymphoma. The source material was peripheral blood mononuclear cells (PBMCs), sampled before the second cycle of nivolumab. CDR3 bases: TGTGCCATCAGTGGGACAGGGGAAGGTTACGAGCAGTACTTC. It specifies CAISGTGEGYEQYF.